The sequence of this TCR beta chain was determined in a study of vaccination effects on CD4 cells after COVID-19. The ends were cut back, 2 bases at V and 3 bases at J, with 15 bases in the middle. The germline V gene encodes CDR1 SGHDT and CDR2 YYEEEE. The CDR3 totals 16 residues. Of note for this clone: Its antigen remains unknown.

In the ViraFEST assay, antigen-specific CD4+ clonotypes were identified by expansion after peptide-pool stimulation. At the end of about ten days of culture, CD4+ T cells were isolated. Two doses of either BNT162b2 or mRNA-1273 were given to each participant. Fresh IL-2-containing medium replaced half the medium on days 3 and 7. Sequencing was performed with immunoSEQ multiplex PCR; in TCRdb, only in-frame clones are kept and a portion is missing. The sample carries tens of thousands of clones, roughly 80% recorded once. V gene TRBV5-6 combines with J gene TRBJ1-5; no clear D gene. The material sequenced was CD4+ T cells from PBMCs cultured with HCoV-NL63 spike peptides, taken after COVID-19 vaccination. The sequence was collected from a human donor who received a COVID-19 vaccine. The CDR3 DNA sequence: TGTGCCAGCAGCTTTTCACTGGGTGTCAACAATCAGCCCCAGCATTTT. Protein product: CASSFSLGVNNQPQHF.